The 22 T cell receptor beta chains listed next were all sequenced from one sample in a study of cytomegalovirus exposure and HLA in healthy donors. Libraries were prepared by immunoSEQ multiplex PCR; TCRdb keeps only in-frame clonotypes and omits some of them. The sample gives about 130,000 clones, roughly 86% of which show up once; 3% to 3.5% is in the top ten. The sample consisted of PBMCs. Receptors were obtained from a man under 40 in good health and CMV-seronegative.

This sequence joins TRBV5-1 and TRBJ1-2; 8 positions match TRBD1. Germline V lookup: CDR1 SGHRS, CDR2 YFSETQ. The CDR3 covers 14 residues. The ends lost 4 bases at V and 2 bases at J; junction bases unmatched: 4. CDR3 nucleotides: TGCGCCAGCAGCATCGGACAGGGAAACTATGGCTACACCTTC. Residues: CASSIGQGNYGYTF.

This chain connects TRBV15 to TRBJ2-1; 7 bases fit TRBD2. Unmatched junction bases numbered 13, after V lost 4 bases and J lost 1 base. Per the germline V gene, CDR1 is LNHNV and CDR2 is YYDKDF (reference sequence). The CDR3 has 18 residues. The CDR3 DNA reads TGTGCCACCAGCACCTCATCCCGGGGAGGGCTTTCCTACAATGAGCAGTTCTTC. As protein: CATSTSSRGGLSYNEQFF.

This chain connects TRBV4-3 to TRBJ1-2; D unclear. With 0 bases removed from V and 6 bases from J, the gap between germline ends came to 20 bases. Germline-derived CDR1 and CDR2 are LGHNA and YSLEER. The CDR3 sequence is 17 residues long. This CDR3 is CASSQDRLGIIAHGYTF. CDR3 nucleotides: TGCGCCAGCAGCCAAGATCGACTCGGGATTATCGCCCATGGCTACACCTTC.

CDR3 DNA: TGTGCCAGCAGCCATCTTCACGGGACTAGTCGTAGCGAGCAGTACTTC. It is translated as CASSHLHGTSRSEQYF. V and J are TRBV7-9 and TRBJ2-7; 8 nucleotides align to TRBD2. This CDR3 is 16 amino acids long. CDR1 and CDR2 (germline): SEHNR, FQNEAQ (reference sequence). The J segment lost 6 bases and the V segment lost 5 bases, leaving 15 bases of the junction unmatched.

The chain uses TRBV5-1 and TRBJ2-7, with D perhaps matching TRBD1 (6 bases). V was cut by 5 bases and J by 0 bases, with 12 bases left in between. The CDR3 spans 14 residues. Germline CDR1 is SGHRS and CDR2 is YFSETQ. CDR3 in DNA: TGCGCCAGCAGACCTACAGGGAACTCCTACGAGCAGTACTTC. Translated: CASRPTGNSYEQYF.

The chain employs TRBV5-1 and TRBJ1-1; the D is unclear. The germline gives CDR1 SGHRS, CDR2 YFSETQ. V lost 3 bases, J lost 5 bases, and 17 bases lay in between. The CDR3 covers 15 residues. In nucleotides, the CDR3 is TGCGCCAGCAGCTCCGATCCCCGGGGAATGACTGAAGCTTTCTTT. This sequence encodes CASSSDPRGMTEAFF. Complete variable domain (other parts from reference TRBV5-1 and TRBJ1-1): KAGVTQTPRYLIKTRGQQVTLSCSPISGHRSVSWYQQTPGQGLQFLFEYFSETQRNKGNFPGRFSGRQFSNSRSEMNVSTLELGDSALYLCASSSDPRGMTEAFFGQGTRLTVV.

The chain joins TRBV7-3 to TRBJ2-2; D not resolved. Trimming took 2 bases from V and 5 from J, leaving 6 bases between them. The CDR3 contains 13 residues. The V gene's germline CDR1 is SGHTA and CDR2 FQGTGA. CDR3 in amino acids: CASSLQRTGELFF. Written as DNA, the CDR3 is TGTGCCAGCAGCTTACAGAGGACCGGGGAGCTGTTTTTT. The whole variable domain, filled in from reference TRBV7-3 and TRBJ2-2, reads GAGVSQTPSNKVTEKGKYVELRCDPISGHTALYWYRQSLGQGPEFLIYFQGTGAADDSGLPNDRFFAVRPEGSVSTLKIQRTERGDSAVYLCASSLQRTGELFFGEGSRLTVL.

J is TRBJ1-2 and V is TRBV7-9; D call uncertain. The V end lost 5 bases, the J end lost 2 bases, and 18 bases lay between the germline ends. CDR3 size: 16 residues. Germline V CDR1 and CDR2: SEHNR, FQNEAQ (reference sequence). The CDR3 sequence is CASSRPGAGPNYGYTF. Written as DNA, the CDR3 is TGTGCCAGCAGCAGACCGGGAGCAGGACCGAACTATGGCTACACCTTC.

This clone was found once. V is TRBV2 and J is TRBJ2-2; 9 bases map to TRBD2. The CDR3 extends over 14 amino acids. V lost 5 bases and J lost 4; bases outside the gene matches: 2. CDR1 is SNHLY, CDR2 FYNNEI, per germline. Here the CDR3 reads CASSLLAGTGELFF. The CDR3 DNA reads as TGTGCCAGCAGTCTACTAGCGGGCACCGGGGAGCTGTTTTTT.

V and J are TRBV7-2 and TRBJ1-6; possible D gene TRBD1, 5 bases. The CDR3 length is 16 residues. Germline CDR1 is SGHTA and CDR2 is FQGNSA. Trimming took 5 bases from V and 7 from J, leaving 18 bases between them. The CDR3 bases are TGTGCCAGCAGCCTTTCACCAGGTGACAGAAATTCACCCCTCCACTTT. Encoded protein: CASSLSPGDRNSPLHF.

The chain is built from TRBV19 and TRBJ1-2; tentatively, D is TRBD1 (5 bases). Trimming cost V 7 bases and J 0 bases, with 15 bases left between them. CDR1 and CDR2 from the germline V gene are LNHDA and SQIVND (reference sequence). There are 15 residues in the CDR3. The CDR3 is CASIRKAGTNYGYTF. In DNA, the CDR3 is TGTGCCAGTATCCGGAAGGCAGGGACTAACTATGGCTACACCTTC.

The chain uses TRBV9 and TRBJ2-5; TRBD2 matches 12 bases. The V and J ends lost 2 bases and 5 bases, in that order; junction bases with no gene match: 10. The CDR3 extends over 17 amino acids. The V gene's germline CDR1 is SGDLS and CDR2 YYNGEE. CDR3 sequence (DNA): TGTGCCAGCAGCGTGGGGCTAGCGGGGGGGCCGTGGGAGACCCAGTACTTC. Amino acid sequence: CASSVGLAGGPWETQYF.

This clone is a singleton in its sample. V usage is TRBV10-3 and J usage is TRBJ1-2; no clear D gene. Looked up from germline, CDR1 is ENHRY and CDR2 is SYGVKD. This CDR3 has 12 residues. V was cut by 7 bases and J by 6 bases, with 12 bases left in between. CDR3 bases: TGTGCCATCATGGCGCCTGGAGATGGCTACACCTTC. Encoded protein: CAIMAPGDGYTF.

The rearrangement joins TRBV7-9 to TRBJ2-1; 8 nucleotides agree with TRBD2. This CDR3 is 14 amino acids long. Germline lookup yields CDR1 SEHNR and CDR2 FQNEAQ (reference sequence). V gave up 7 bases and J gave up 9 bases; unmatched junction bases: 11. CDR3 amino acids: CASIPAGGISEQFF. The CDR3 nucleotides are TGTGCCAGCATCCCCGCGGGGGGCATCAGTGAGCAGTTCTTC.

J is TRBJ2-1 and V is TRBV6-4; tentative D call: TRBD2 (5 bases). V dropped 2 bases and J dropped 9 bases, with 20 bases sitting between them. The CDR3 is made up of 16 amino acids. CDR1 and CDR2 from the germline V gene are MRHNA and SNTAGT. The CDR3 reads CASSDKVSKGVSEQFF. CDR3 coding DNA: TGTGCCAGCAGTGACAAGGTGAGTAAGGGAGTCAGTGAGCAGTTCTTC.

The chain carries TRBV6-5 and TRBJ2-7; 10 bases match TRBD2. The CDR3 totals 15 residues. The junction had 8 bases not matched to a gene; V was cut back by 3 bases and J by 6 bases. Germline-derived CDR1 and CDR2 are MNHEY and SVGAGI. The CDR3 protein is CASSYSGGPLGEQYF. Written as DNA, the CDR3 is TGTGCCAGCAGTTATAGCGGGGGGCCTCTTGGCGAGCAGTACTTC.

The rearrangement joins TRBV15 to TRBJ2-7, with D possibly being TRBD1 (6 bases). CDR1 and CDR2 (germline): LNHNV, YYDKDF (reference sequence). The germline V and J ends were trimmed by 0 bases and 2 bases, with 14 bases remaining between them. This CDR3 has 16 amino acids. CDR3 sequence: CATSREKRDTAYEQYF. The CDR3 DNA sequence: TGTGCCACCAGCAGAGAAAAACGGGACACAGCCTACGAGCAGTACTTC.

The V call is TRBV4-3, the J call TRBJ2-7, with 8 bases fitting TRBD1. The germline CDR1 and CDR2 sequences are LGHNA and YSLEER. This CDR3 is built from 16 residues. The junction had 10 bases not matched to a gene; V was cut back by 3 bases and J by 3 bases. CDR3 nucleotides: TGCGCCAGCAGCCACAGCCGGGACAGGCCGGTCTACGAGCAGTACTTC. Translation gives CASSHSRDRPVYEQYF.

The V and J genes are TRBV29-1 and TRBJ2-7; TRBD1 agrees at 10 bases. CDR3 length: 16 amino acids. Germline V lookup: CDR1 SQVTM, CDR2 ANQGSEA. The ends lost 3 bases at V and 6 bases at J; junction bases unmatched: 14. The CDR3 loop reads CSVELGPGQGWVEQYF. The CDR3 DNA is TGCAGCGTTGAGCTCGGTCCGGGACAGGGGTGGGTCGAGCAGTACTTC.

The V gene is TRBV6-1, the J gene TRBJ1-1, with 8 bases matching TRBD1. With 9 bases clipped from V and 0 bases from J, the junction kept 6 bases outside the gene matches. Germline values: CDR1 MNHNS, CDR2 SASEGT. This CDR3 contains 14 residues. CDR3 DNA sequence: TGTGCCAGTCGACAGGGGAGGGTGAACACTGAAGCTTTCTTT. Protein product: CASRQGRVNTEAFF.

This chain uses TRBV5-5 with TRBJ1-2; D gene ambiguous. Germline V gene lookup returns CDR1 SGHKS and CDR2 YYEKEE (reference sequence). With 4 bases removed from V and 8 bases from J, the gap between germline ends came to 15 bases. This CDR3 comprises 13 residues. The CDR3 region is CASSEGRGRGYTF. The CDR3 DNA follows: TGTGCCAGCAGCGAAGGCCGGGGTCGAGGCTACACCTTC.

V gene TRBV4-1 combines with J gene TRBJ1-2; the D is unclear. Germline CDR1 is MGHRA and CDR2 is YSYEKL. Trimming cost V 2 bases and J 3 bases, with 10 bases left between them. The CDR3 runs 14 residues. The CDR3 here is CASSQRTGDYGYTF. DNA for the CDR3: TGCGCCAGCAGCCAAAGAACGGGAGACTATGGCTACACCTTC.